These 20 T cell receptor beta chains share one sample of origin, sequenced in a study of a mutant IDH1 vaccine in newly diagnosed glioma. Profiled with immunoSEQ multiplex PCR; TCRdb holds only in-frame clones, not every one. Altogether roughly 43,000 clones are present, roughly 84% being singletons, with the ten largest covering 2% to 2.5%. As for time point: week 23, last vaccination. With topical imiquimod, each dose of the vaccine consisted of 300 ug of mutant IDH1 20-mer peptide. Antigens of these TCRs are unknown. Sequencing was performed on PBMCs, taken from a glioma patient whose treatment included an IDH1 peptide vaccine. The receptors originated from a young woman with glioma. Some clones in this sample may be carry-over from other donors' samples.

The genes are TRBV19 and TRBJ2-1, with a possible D match to TRBD2 (6 bases). Germline V gene lookup returns CDR1 LNHDA and CDR2 SQIVND (reference sequence). The CDR3 has 13 amino acids. V was shortened by 10 bases and J by 4 bases, with 14 bases between the two germline ends. The CDR3 nucleotides read TGTGCCACCACATTGGGGGGTTACAATGAGCAGTTCTTC. Its translation is CATTLGGYNEQFF. The full variable domain, with the rest looked up from reference TRBV19 and TRBJ2-1, is DGGITQSPKYLFRKEGQNVTLSCEQNLNHDAMYWYRQDPGQGLRLIYYSQIVNDFQKGDIAEGYSVSREKKESFPLTVTSAQKNPTAFYLCATTLGGYNEQFFGPGTRLTVL.

The chain joins TRBV5-5 to TRBJ2-2; TRBD1 might be the D (6 bases). CDR3 length: 15 amino acids. Deletions cut 0 bases from V and 5 bases from J, with 11 bases between. Germline V gene sequence: CDR1 SGHKS, CDR2 YYEKEE (reference sequence). The CDR3 DNA is TGTGCCAGCAGCTTGGCGCAGGGGACAACCGGGGAGCTGTTTTTT. This sequence encodes CASSLAQGTTGELFF.

In nucleotides, the CDR3 is TGTGCCAGCAGTGATGTGGACGTAACAGGGCTCTATGGCTACACCTTC. Encoded protein: CASSDVDVTGLYGYTF. This chain joins TRBV6-1 and TRBJ1-2, with D possibly TRBD1 on 6 matching bases. Trimming took off 3 bases at V and 4 bases at J, with 18 bases between the two ends. The germline V gene has CDR1 MNHNS and CDR2 SASEGT. The CDR3 totals 16 residues.

This clone was observed a few times. The chain recombines TRBV12-5 with TRBJ1-4, with D perhaps matching TRBD1 (6 bases). Per the germline V gene, CDR1 is LGHNT and CDR2 is FRNRAP. The germline V and J ends were trimmed by 0 bases and 5 bases, with 16 bases remaining between them. There are 17 residues in the CDR3. The CDR3 is CASGLVRQKDSNEKLFF. Here the CDR3 DNA reads TGTGCTAGTGGTTTGGTACGCCAAAAGGACAGCAATGAAAAACTGTTTTTT.

The rearrangement uses TRBV18 and TRBJ2-7, with 9 bases fitting TRBD1. V was clipped by 10 bases and J by 3 bases; unmatched bases: 10. Germline V gene lookup returns CDR1 KGHSH and CDR2 LQKENI. The length of the CDR3 is 14 residues. DNA of the CDR3: TGTGCCACCGCACGGGGGACAGGGTACTACGAGCAGTACTTC. Amino acids: CATARGTGYYEQYF.

The J gene is TRBJ2-7, the V gene TRBV6-1; D gene ambiguous. V lost 4 bases, J lost 2 bases, and 3 bases lay in between. Per the germline V gene, CDR1 is MNHNS and CDR2 is SASEGT. This CDR3 spans 11 amino acids. For the CDR3, the DNA is TGTGCCAGCAGTGGGGCCTACGAGCAGTACTTC. As protein: CASSGAYEQYF.

The gene calls are TRBV7-9 and TRBJ1-5; possible D gene TRBD1, 6 bases. The CDR3 has 15 residues. Trimming shortened V by 5 bases and J by 4 bases, and 15 bases separated the two germline ends. Germline CDR1 SEHNR, CDR2 FQNEAQ (reference sequence). The CDR3 sequence: CASSVDRGGNQPQHF. The CDR3 region has the DNA TGTGCCAGCAGCGTCGACAGAGGGGGAAATCAGCCCCAGCATTTT.

This clone was counted a few times. This chain links TRBV6-5 with TRBJ1-5; D perhaps matches TRBD1 (5 bases). Looked up from germline, CDR1 is MNHEY and CDR2 is SVGAGI. Trimming took 6 bases from V and 0 from J, leaving 12 bases between them. The CDR3 length is 15 residues. The CDR3 reads CASRGVGNSNQPQHF. CDR3 bases: TGTGCCAGCAGGGGGGTAGGGAATAGCAATCAGCCCCAGCATTTT.

This clone is deemed large (0.1 to 1%). The chain recombines TRBV5-1 with TRBJ1-5, with D unclear. Deletions cut 2 bases from V and 5 bases from J, with 8 bases between. This CDR3 has 13 amino acids. Germline V gene data show CDR1 as SGHRS and CDR2 as YFSETQ. The CDR3 bases are TGCGCCAGCAGCTTCGAAGGTGATCAGCCCCAGCATTTT. Its protein product is CASSFEGDQPQHF.

In the case of this clone: The CDR3 does not close with the conserved phenylalanine or tryptophan, likely indicating a read error. The DNA is omitted, as the CDR3 cannot be located on it reliably, and the CDR3 follows TCRdb's listing. The genes are TRBV5-1 and TRBJ2-7; the D segment call TRBD1 is taken from the table without a DNA check. Termini included, the CDR3 measures 12 amino acids. Germline CDR1 SGHRS, CDR2 YFSETQ. CDR3 in amino acids: CASTLRQGRLSG.

The chain recombines TRBV2 with TRBJ1-2, with D hard to call. CDR3 length: 11 residues. Looked up from germline, CDR1 is SNHLY and CDR2 is FYNNEI. V lost 4 bases to trimming and J lost 5 bases, with 5 bases between them. CDR3 residues: CASSGRYGYTF. Here the CDR3 DNA reads TGTGCCAGCAGTGGAAGGTATGGCTACACCTTC.

The V call is TRBV5-6, the J call TRBJ1-2, with 10 bases that match TRBD1. V was pared by 0 bases and J by 8 bases, with 7 bases of the junction left unmatched. The CDR3 totals 15 residues. Per the germline V gene, CDR1 is SGHDT and CDR2 is YYEEEE. In DNA, the CDR3 is TGTGCCAGCAGCTTGGAGGGGACAGGGGTAGGCGGCTACACCTTC. Protein sequence: CASSLEGTGVGGYTF.

This clone was picked up one time. The V and J genes are TRBV27 and TRBJ2-4, with 12 bases that match TRBD2. The V gene end was trimmed by 5 bases and the J gene end by 7 bases; junction bases not matched to a gene: 6. Per germline, CDR1 MNHEY and CDR2 SMNVEV (reference sequence). The CDR3 loop spans 15 amino acids. The CDR3 DNA reads TGTGCCAGCAGTCCGCTAGCGGGAGGGATGAACATTCAGTACTTC. It is translated as CASSPLAGGMNIQYF.

The chain links TRBV2 to TRBJ1-1, with D perhaps TRBD1 (5 bases). This CDR3 contains 11 residues. The germline gives CDR1 SNHLY, CDR2 FYNNEI. V lost 7 bases and J lost 4, with 7 bases in between. CDR3 sequence reads: CASTGTTEAFF. In DNA, the CDR3 is TGTGCCAGCACGGGGACCACTGAAGCTTTCTTT. The whole variable domain, filled in from reference TRBV2 and TRBJ1-1, reads EPEVTQTPSHQVTQMGQEVILRCVPISNHLYFYWYRQILGQKVEFLVSFYNNEISEKSEIFDDQFSVERPDGSNFTLKIRSTKLEDSAMYFCASTGTTEAFFGQGTRLTVV.

This chain joins TRBV7-8 and TRBJ2-3; D is undetermined. This CDR3 spans 13 amino acids. With 3 bases removed from V and 2 bases from J, the gap between germline ends came to 6 bases. Germline loops: CDR1 SGHVS, CDR2 FQNEAQ. For the CDR3, the DNA is TGTGCCAGCAGCTTGCTAACCACAGATACGCAGTATTTT. Residues: CASSLLTTDTQYF.

The rearrangement uses TRBV7-9 and TRBJ1-2, with D unclear. Trimming took 5 bases from V and 7 from J, leaving 11 bases between them. Germline V gene data show CDR1 as SEHNR and CDR2 as FQNEAQ (reference sequence). The CDR3 totals 12 residues. CDR3 DNA: TGTGCCAGCAGCACCCAGCGTGCTGGCTACACCTTC. It codes for CASSTQRAGYTF. Complete variable domain (other parts from reference TRBV7-9 and TRBJ1-2): DTGVSQNPRHKITKRGQNVTFRCDPISEHNRLYWYRQTLGQGPEFLTYFQNEAQLEKSRLLSDRFSAERPKGSFSTLEIQRTEQGDSAMYLCASSTQRAGYTFGSGTRLTVV.

This clone has just one count. The gene calls are TRBV5-8 and TRBJ1-5; D possibly corresponds to TRBD1 (5 bases). Germline CDR1 reads SGHTS; CDR2 reads YDEGEE. Deletions cut 0 bases from V and 4 bases from J, with 14 bases between. There are 16 residues in the CDR3. CDR3 protein: CASSLGRGPGNQPQHF. The CDR3 coding sequence is TGTGCCAGCAGCTTGGGTCGAGGCCCAGGGAATCAGCCCCAGCATTTT.

In this sample, this clone turned up once. The chain joins TRBV7-9 to TRBJ2-7; 9 nucleotides match TRBD1. CDR3 length: 15 residues. Germline assignment: CDR1 SEHNR and CDR2 FQNEAQ (reference sequence). After removal of 5 bases from V and 2 bases from J, the junction contained 7 bases not matched to a gene. CDR3 in DNA: TGTGCCAGCAGCCCGAGGGGACAGGGAGCCTACGAGCAGTACTTC. Residues: CASSPRGQGAYEQYF.

The V gene is TRBV7-3, the J gene TRBJ1-6; possibly TRBD1 for D (6 bases). Germline-derived CDR1 and CDR2 are SGHTA and FQGTGA. The CDR3 sequence is 15 residues long. V gave up 3 bases and J gave up 5 bases, with 11 bases separating them. DNA of the CDR3: TGTGCCAGCAGCTTTCGGGGGCAGGATAATTCACCCCTCCACTTT. Protein sequence: CASSFRGQDNSPLHF.

This clone was seen once. This chain joins TRBV2 and TRBJ2-7, with TRBD2 matching over 9 bases. Germline V lookup: CDR1 SNHLY, CDR2 FYNNEI. This CDR3 has 16 amino acids. V was clipped by 4 bases and J by 1 base; unmatched bases: 8. This CDR3 reads CASSGGRDNWSYEQYF. CDR3 nucleotide sequence: TGTGCCAGCAGTGGCGGGAGGGACAATTGGTCCTACGAGCAGTACTTC.